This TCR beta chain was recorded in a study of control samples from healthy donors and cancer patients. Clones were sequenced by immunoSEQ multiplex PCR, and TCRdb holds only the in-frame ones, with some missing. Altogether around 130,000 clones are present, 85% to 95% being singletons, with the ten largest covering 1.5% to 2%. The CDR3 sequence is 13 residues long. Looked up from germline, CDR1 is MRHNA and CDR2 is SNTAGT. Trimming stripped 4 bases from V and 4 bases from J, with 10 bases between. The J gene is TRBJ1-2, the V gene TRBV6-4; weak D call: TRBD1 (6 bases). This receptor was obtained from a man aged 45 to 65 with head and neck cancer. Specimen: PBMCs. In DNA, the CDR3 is TGTGCCAGCAGTGGGGGGACAACCTATGGCTACACCTTC. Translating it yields CASSGGTTYGYTF.